Listed below are T cell receptor beta chains from one sample, sequenced in a study of CD8+CD57+ T cells in acquired aplastic anemia. From the reads, TCRdb called clonotypes with MiXCR, one entry per CDR3 protein. The sample shows around 180,000 distinct CDR3 sequences, about three fifths of them seen only once. Specimen: sorted CD4+, CD8+, or CD8+CD57+ T cells (not recorded which) from PBMCs. These receptor sequences come from a human donor in good health. Each CDR3 is given with its conserved first and last residue. The order of the fields is D gene, clone size, V gene, CDR3 length, J gene, CDR3 DNA, CDR3 protein. A D gene is named only where the DNA matches it firmly. Rows give clone size only sometimes, using once, few, many, or a class for an expanded clone.

D: .
size: .
V: TRBV19
length: 14
J: TRBJ1-5
DNA: TGTGCCAGTAGTGGCAGGACAGTAAATCAGCCCCAGCATTTT
CDR3: CASSGRTVNQPQHF

D: TRBD1
size: .
V: TRBV20-1
length: 13
J: TRBJ2-5
DNA: TGCAGTGCAGCCCGGACAGGGTTGGAGACCCAGTACTTC
CDR3: CSAARTGLETQYF

D: .
size: .
V: TRBV29-1
length: 11
J: TRBJ2-7
DNA: TGCAGCGTAATCGGACCGGGAGAGCAGTACTTC
CDR3: CSVIGPGEQYF

D: .
size: .
V: TRBV5-1
length: 14
J: TRBJ1-1
DNA: TGCGCCAGCAGCTACGGACAAGGGAACACTGCAGCTTTCTTT
CDR3: CASSYGQGNTAAFF

D: .
size: .
V: TRBV24-1
length: 16
J: TRBJ2-5
DNA: TGTGCCACCAGTGATGCTTCAGGGGGCGGGGGAGAGACCCAGTACTTC
CDR3: CATSDASGGGGETQYF

D: TRBD2
size: once
V: TRBV20-1
length: 13
J: TRBJ2-1
DNA: TGCAGTGGAAGTGGCGGGAGGGGCGGTGAGCAGTTCTTC
CDR3: CSGSGGRGGEQFF

D: .
size: .
V: TRBV7-8
length: 16
J: TRBJ1-5
DNA: TGTGCCAGCAGCTTTAGTTACAGGCCTAGCAATCAGCCCCAGCATTTT
CDR3: CASSFSYRPSNQPQHF

D: TRBD1
size: .
V: TRBV6-5
length: 14
J: TRBJ1-1
DNA: TGTGCCAGCAGATCCGGGACAGGGAACACTGAAGCTTTCTTT
CDR3: CASRSGTGNTEAFF

D: .
size: once
V: TRBV7-7
length: 16
J: TRBJ2-7
DNA: TGTGCTAGCAGCCAGAGCCCTCCACGGATAGGCTACGAGCAGTACTTC
CDR3: CASSQSPPRIGYEQYF

D: TRBD2
size: .
V: TRBV20-1
length: 16
J: TRBJ2-1
DNA: TGCAGTGCCGAACATGGGGGGACTAGCGGTCCCAATGAGCAGTTCTTC
CDR3: CSAEHGGTSGPNEQFF

D: .
size: .
V: TRBV7-9
length: 15
J: TRBJ2-1
DNA: TGTGCCAGCAGCTTAGGCGAGACCCCCTACAATGAGCAGTTCTTC
CDR3: CASSLGETPYNEQFF

D: .
size: .
V: TRBV15
length: 14
J: TRBJ1-1
DNA: TGTGCCACCAGCAGAGATCTAGGGCACAATGAAGCTTTCTTT
CDR3: CATSRDLGHNEAFF

D: .
size: .
V: TRBV5-4
length: 14
J: TRBJ1-1
DNA: TGTGCCAGCAGCCAACAGGGATTGAACACTGAAGCTCTCTTT
CDR3: CASSQQGLNTEALF

D: TRBD1
size: .
V: TRBV29-1
length: 14
J: TRBJ1-2
DNA: TGCAGCGTTGAGAGGACAGGGGATCCCTATGGCTACACCTTC
CDR3: CSVERTGDPYGYTF

D: .
size: .
V: TRBV6-6
length: 16
J: TRBJ2-7
DNA: TGTGCCAGCAGTTACCGGCCGCTAAGAACGTCCTACGAGCAGTACTTC
CDR3: CASSYRPLRTSYEQYF

D: .
size: .
V: TRBV20-1
length: 16
J: TRBJ1-3
DNA: TGCAGTGCCGAGGAAAGGGGGGGGACCTCTGGAAACACCATATATTTT
CDR3: CSAEERGGTSGNTIYF

D: .
size: .
V: TRBV7-8
length: 15
J: TRBJ2-7
DNA: TGTGCCAGCAGCTTACAGCGGACAGACCCCTACGAGCAGTACTTC
CDR3: CASSLQRTDPYEQYF

D: TRBD1
size: .
V: TRBV2
length: 14
J: TRBJ2-1
DNA: TGTGCCAGCAGTGAGGGACAGGTTTACAATGAGCAGTTCTTC
CDR3: CASSEGQVYNEQFF

D: TRBD1
size: few
V: TRBV24-1
length: 15
J: TRBJ2-1
DNA: TGTGCCACCAGTGATAGGGACAGCAGCTACAATGAGCAGTTCTTC
CDR3: CATSDRDSSYNEQFF

D: TRBD2
size: many
V: TRBV20-1
length: 16
J: TRBJ2-1
DNA: TGCAGCACAAGGAGCGGGAGGAAAGGTTCCTACAATGAGCAGTTCTTC
CDR3: CSTRSGRKGSYNEQFF

D: .
size: many
V: TRBV12-3/TRBV12-4
length: 16
J: TRBJ1-5
DNA: TGTGCCAGCAGTTTAGACCCACCAGGGGTTTGGCAGCCCCAGCATTTT
CDR3: CASSLDPPGVWQPQHF

D: TRBD2
size: many
V: TRBV30
length: 11
J: TRBJ2-1
DNA: TGTGCCGGGGCTAGCGGAGGGGAGCAGTTCTTC
CDR3: CAGASGGEQFF

D: .
size: .
V: TRBV2
length: 14
J: TRBJ2-3
DNA: TGTGCCAGCAGGAAGGACAGTAGCACAGATACGCAGTATTTT
CDR3: CASRKDSSTDTQYF

D: .
size: .
V: TRBV24-1
length: 16
J: TRBJ2-3
DNA: TGTGCCACCAGTGATACCCGACAGTCCCGGTTTGGTACGCAGTATTTT
CDR3: CATSDTRQSRFGTQYF

D: .
size: .
V: TRBV24-1
length: 16
J: TRBJ2-1
DNA: TGTGCCACCAGTATGGTAGGGCCTAGCTCCTACAATGAGCAGTTCTTC
CDR3: CATSMVGPSSYNEQFF

D: TRBD1
size: once
V: TRBV11-2
length: 18
J: TRBJ2-6
DNA: TGTGCCAGCAGCCCGATGCGGGACAGGGAAGAATGGGCCAACGTCCTGACTTTC
CDR3: CASSPMRDREEWANVLTF

D: .
size: many
V: TRBV7-9
length: 16
J: TRBJ2-5
DNA: TGTGCCAGCAGCTTAGATTCGGGACGTCATTGGGAGACCCAGTACTTC
CDR3: CASSLDSGRHWETQYF

D: .
size: many
V: TRBV7-9
length: 17
J: TRBJ2-3
DNA: TGTGCCAGCAGCGGAAAGACTAGTCCCTGGCGCACAGATACGCAGTATTTT
CDR3: CASSGKTSPWRTDTQYF

D: TRBD2
size: .
V: TRBV2
length: 14
J: TRBJ2-5
DNA: TGTGCCAGCAGTGGACTAGCGGGAGGAGAGACCCAGTACTTC
CDR3: CASSGLAGGETQYF

D: .
size: .
V: TRBV2
length: 15
J: TRBJ2-7
DNA: TGTGCCAGCAGTTTATTCTCGGGCGCTTCCTACGAGCAGTACTTC
CDR3: CASSLFSGASYEQYF

D: .
size: .
V: TRBV20-1
length: 11
J: TRBJ1-1
DNA: TGCAGCTCCCGGGGGAACACTGAAGCTTTCTTT
CDR3: CSSRGNTEAFF

D: TRBD1
size: .
V: TRBV5-1
length: 16
J: TRBJ2-5
DNA: TGCGCCAGCAGCTCCAGACAGGGGGCCTGGTTGGAGACCCAGTACTTC
CDR3: CASSSRQGAWLETQYF

D: .
size: .
V: TRBV20-1
length: 15
J: TRBJ2-1
DNA: TGCAGTGCTCCCGCCCGGGGGGCCACCTACAATGAGCAGTTCTTC
CDR3: CSAPARGATYNEQFF

D: TRBD1
size: .
V: TRBV2
length: 16
J: TRBJ1-6
DNA: TGTGCCAGCAGTGAATTGGCCGGACAGGGGAATTCACCCCTCCACTTT
CDR3: CASSELAGQGNSPLHF

D: TRBD1
size: .
V: TRBV29-1
length: 11
J: TRBJ1-2
DNA: TGCAGCGTTGGGACAGGGGTCGGCTACACCTTC
CDR3: CSVGTGVGYTF

D: TRBD1
size: .
V: TRBV5-4
length: 14
J: TRBJ1-6
DNA: TGTGCCAGCAGTTGGGACAGGGAAATATCACCCCTCCACTTT
CDR3: CASSWDREISPLHF

D: TRBD1
size: .
V: TRBV6-5
length: 12
J: TRBJ2-7
DNA: TGTGCTGTTTGGGACAGATACTACGAGCAGTACTTC
CDR3: CAVWDRYYEQYF

D: .
size: many
V: TRBV4-1
length: 15
J: TRBJ1-5
DNA: TGCGCCAGCGCCGCGGCGGATGAGGGCCATCAGCCCCAGCATTTT
CDR3: CASAAADEGHQPQHF

D: TRBD2
size: few
V: TRBV7-2
length: 15
J: TRBJ2-1
DNA: TGTGCCAGCAGCTTGGTTTCCGGGACTAGCGCTGAGCAGTTCTTC
CDR3: CASSLVSGTSAEQFF

D: TRBD1
size: many
V: TRBV5-6
length: 15
J: TRBJ2-1
DNA: TGTGCCAGCAGATCCGGGACAGGGACGTACAATGAGCAGTTCTTC
CDR3: CASRSGTGTYNEQFF

D: TRBD1
size: .
V: TRBV10-3
length: 12
J: TRBJ1-1
DNA: TGTGCCATCAGCGGGACAGTCACTGAAGCTTTCTTT
CDR3: CAISGTVTEAFF

D: .
size: .
V: TRBV24-1
length: 13
J: TRBJ2-1
DNA: TGTGCCACCAGTGACCTCACCCGGGGGGAGCAGTTCTTC
CDR3: CATSDLTRGEQFF

D: .
size: .
V: TRBV9
length: 13
J: TRBJ1-2
DNA: TGTGCCAGCAGCCCATTGGGCAGCTATGGCTACACCTTC
CDR3: CASSPLGSYGYTF

D: .
size: many
V: TRBV30
length: 13
J: TRBJ1-2
DNA: TGTGCCTGGAGTGTAACAGGTACCTATGGCTACACCTTC
CDR3: CAWSVTGTYGYTF

D: TRBD1
size: .
V: TRBV10-3
length: 15
J: TRBJ1-1
DNA: TGTGCCATCAGTGAAAAGGGACAGGGGTACACTGAAGCTTTCTTT
CDR3: CAISEKGQGYTEAFF

D: .
size: .
V: TRBV29-1
length: 12
J: TRBJ1-2
DNA: TGCAGCGCACAGGGCAAAGACTATGGCTACACCTTC
CDR3: CSAQGKDYGYTF

D: .
size: .
V: TRBV7-9
length: 15
J: TRBJ1-2
DNA: TGTGCCAGCAGCTTAGGGGTTGCGGGGTTCTATGGCTACACCTTC
CDR3: CASSLGVAGFYGYTF

D: .
size: .
V: TRBV7-9
length: 14
J: TRBJ2-5
DNA: TGTGCCAGCAGCCAAGGGACGGCCGGGGAGACCCAGTACTTC
CDR3: CASSQGTAGETQYF